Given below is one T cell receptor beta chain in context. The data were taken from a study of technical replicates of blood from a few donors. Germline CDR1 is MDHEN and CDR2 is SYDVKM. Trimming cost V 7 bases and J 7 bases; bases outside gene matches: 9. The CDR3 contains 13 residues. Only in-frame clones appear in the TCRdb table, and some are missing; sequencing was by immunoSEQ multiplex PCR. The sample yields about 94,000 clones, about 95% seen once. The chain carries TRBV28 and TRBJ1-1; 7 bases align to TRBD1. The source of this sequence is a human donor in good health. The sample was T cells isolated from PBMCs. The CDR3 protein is CASITSGTVEAFF. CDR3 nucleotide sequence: TGTGCCAGCATCACCTCCGGGACAGTTGAAGCTTTCTTT.